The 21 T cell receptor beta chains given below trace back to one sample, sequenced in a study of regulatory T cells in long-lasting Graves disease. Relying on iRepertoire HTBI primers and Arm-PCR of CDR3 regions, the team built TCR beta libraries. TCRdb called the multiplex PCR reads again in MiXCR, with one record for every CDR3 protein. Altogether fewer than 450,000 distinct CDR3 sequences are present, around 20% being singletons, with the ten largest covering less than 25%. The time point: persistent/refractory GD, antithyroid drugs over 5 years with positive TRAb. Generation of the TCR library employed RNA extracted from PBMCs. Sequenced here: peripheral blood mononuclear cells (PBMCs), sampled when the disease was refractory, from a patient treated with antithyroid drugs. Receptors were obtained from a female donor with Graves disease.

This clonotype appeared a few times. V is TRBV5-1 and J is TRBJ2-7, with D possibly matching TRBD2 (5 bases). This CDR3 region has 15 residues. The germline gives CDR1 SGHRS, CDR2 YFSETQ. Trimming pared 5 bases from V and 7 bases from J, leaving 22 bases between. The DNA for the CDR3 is TGCGCCAGCAGTTCTCAGTCCCTAGCTTCGGGGGAGCAGTACTTC. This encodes CASSSQSLASGEQYF.

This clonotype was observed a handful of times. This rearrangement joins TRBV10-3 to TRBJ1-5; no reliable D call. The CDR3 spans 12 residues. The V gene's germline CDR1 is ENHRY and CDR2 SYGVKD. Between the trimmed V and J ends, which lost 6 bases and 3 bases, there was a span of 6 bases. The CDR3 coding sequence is TGTGCCATCAGACAGCCCAATCAGCCCCAGCATTTT. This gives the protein CAIRQPNQPQHF.

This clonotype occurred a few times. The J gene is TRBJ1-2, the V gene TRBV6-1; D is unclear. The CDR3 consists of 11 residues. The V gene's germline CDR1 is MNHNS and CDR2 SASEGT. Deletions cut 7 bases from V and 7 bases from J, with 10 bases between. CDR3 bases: TGTGCCAGCACTCAAAAATTTGGCTACACCTTC. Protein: CASTQKFGYTF.

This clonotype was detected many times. DNA of the CDR3: TGTGCCAGCAGTTACTCGATATTTGGCGGGAGAGGAGAGACCCAGTACTTC. It encodes CASSYSIFGGRGETQYF. The chain couples TRBV6-5 to TRBJ2-5; 7 nucleotides match TRBD2. CDR3 length equals 17 residues. Trimming cost V 0 bases and J 4 bases; bases outside gene matches: 11. Germline V lookup: CDR1 MNHEY, CDR2 SVGAGI.

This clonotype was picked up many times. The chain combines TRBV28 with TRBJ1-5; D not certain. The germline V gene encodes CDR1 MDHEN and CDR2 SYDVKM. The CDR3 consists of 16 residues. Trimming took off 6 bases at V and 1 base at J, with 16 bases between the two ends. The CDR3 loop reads CASSPAPRLSNQPQHF. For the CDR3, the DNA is TGTGCCAGCAGCCCCGCCCCCAGGTTAAGCAATCAGCCCCAGCATTTT.

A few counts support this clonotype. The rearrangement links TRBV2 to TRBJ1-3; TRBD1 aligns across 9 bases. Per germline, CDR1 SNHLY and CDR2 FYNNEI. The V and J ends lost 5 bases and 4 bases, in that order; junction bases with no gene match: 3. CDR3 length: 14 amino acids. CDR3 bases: TGTGCCAGCAGTACTGGACAGGGGGGAAACACCATATATTTT. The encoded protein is CASSTGQGGNTIYF.

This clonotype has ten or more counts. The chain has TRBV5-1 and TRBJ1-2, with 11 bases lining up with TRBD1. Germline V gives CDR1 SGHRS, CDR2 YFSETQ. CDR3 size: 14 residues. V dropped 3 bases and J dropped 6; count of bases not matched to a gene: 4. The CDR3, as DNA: TGCGCCAGCAGCTCGGGACAGGGGGGAAATGGCTACACCTTC. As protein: CASSSGQGGNGYTF.

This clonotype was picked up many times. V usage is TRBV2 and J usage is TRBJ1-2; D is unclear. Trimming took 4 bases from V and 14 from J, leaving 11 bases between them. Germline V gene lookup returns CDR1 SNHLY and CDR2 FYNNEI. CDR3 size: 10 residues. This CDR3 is CASSVRLATF. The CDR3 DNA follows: TGTGCCAGCAGTGTAAGGCTCGCAACCTTC.

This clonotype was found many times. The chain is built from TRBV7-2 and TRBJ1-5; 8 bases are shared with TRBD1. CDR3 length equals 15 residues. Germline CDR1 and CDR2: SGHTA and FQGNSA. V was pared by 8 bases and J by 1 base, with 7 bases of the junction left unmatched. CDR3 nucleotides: TGTGCCAGCGGTGCAGGGGGCGCGAGCAATCAGCCCCAGCATTTT. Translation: CASGAGGASNQPQHF.

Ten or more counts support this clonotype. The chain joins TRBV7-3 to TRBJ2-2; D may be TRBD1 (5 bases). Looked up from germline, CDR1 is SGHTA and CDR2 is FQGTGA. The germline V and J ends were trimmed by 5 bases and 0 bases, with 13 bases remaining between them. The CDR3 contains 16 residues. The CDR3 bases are TGTGCCAGCAGCCCCTGGGGCGGAGCGAACACCGGGGAGCTGTTTTTT. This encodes CASSPWGGANTGELFF.

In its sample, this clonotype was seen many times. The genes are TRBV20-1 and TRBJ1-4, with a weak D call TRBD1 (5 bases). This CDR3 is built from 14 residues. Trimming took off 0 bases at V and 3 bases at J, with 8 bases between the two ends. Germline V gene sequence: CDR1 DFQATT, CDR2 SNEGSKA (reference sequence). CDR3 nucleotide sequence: TGCAGTGCTAGAGAGGGGCGGGCTAATGAAAAACTGTTTTTT. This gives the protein CSAREGRANEKLFF.

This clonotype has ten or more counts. The CDR3 region has the DNA TGTGCCAGCACCCCTAGGGGAGGATCGAACACTGAAGCTTTCTTT. Translating it yields CASTPRGGSNTEAFF. The rearrangement links TRBV28 to TRBJ1-1, with D possibly TRBD1 on 5 matching bases. Trimming removed 7 bases at V and 1 base at J, with 16 bases between. This CDR3 has 15 amino acids. CDR1 and CDR2 (germline): MDHEN, SYDVKM.

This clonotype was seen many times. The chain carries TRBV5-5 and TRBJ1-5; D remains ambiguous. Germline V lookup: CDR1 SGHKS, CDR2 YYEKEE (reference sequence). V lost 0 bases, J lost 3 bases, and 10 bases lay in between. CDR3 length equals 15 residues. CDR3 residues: CASSLGASTNQPQHF. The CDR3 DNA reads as TGTGCCAGCAGCTTGGGGGCCTCTACCAATCAGCCCCAGCATTTT.

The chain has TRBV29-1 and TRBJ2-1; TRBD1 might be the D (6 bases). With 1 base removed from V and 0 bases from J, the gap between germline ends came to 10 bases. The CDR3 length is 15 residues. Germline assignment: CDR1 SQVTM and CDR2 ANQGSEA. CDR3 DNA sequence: TGCAGCGTTGAAGGTACAGGGAGCTCCTACAATGAGCAGTTCTTC. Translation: CSVEGTGSSYNEQFF.

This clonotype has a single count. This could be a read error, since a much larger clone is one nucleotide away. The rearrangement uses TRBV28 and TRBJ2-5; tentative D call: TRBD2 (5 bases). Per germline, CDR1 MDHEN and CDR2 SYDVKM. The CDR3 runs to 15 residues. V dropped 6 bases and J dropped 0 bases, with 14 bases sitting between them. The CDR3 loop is CASSRTQLDQETQYF. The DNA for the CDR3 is TGTGCCAGCAGCCGAACCCAACTAGACCAAGAGACCCAGTACTTC.

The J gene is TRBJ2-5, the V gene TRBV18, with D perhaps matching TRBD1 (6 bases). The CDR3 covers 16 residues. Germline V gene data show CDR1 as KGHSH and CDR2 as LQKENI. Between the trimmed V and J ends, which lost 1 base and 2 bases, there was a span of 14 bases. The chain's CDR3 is CASSPLARGIQETQYF. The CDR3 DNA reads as TGTGCCAGCTCACCACTCGCCAGGGGCATACAAGAGACCCAGTACTTC.

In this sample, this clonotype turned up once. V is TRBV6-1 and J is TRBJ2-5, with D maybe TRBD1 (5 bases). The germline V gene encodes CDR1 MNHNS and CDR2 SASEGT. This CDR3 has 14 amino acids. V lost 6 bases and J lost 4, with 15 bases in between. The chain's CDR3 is CASSPIWGGETQYF. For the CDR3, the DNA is TGTGCCAGCAGCCCTATCTGGGGCGGAGAGACCCAGTACTTC.

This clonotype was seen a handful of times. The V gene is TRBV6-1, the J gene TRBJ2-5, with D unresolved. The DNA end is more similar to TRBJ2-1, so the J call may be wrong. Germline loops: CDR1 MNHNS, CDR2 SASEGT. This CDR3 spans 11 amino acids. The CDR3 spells CASSRLSEQFF. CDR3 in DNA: TGTGCCAGCAGCCGCCTTAGTGAGCAGTTCTTC.

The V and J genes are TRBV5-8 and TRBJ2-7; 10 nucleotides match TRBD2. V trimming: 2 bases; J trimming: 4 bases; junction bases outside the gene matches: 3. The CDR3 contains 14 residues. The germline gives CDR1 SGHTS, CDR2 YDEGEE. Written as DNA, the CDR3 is TGTGCCAGCAGCTTTTCAGCGGGAGGGTACGAGCAGTACTTC. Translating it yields CASSFSAGGYEQYF.

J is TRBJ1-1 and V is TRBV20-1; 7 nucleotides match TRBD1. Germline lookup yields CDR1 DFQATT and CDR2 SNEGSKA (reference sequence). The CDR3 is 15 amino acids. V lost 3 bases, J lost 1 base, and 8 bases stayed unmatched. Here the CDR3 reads CSASSTGTANTEAFF. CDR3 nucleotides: TGCAGTGCTAGTTCCACCGGGACAGCGAACACTGAAGCTTTCTTT.

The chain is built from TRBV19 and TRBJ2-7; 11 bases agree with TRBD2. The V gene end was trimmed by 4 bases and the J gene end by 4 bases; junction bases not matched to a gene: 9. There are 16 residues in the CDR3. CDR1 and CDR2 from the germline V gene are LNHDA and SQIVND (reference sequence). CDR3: CASSTGGTSGFYEQYF. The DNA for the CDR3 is TGTGCCAGTAGTACAGGCGGGACTAGCGGATTTTACGAGCAGTACTTC.